This T cell receptor beta chain originates from a study of OX40 agonist ivuxolimab in advanced cancers. The CDR3 contains 12 residues. Looked up from germline, CDR1 is MNHNS and CDR2 is SASEGT. V lost 3 bases to trimming and J lost 2 bases, with 4 bases between them. Study observations and caveats: In the expanded peripheral T cells, antigen specificity was never determined.

Note on this clone: Its target is not known.

TCRdb's copy holds only in-frame clones and misses some; the assay was immunoSEQ multiplex PCR. The table includes approximately 100,000 clones, approximately 90% detected once. The V gene is TRBV6-1, the J gene TRBJ1-2; D is unclear. Here the sequenced sample was CD4+ or CD8+ T cells sorted from blood, taken in a trial of the OX40 agonist ivuxolimab. The sequence was collected from an adult with an advanced solid tumor such as melanoma, head and neck, liver or kidney cancer. As DNA, the CDR3 is TGTGCCAGCAGTGACCGAAACTATGGCTACACCTTC. This encodes CASSDRNYGYTF.